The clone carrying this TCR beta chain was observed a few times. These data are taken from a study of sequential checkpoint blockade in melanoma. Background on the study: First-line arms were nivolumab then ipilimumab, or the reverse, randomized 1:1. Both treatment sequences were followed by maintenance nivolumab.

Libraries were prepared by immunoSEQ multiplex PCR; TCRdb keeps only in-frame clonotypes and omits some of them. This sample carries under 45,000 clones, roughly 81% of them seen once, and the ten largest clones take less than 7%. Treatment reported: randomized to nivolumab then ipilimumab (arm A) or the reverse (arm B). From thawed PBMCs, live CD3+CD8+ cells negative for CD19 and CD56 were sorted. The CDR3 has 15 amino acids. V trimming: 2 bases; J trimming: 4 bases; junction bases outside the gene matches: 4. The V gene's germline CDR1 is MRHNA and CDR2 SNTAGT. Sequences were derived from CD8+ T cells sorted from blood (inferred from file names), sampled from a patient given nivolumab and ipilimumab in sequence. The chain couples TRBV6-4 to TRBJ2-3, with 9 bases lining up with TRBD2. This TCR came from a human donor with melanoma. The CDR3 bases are TGTGCCAGCAGTGACATAGCGGGAGCAGCAGATACGCAGTATTTT. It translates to CASSDIAGAADTQYF.